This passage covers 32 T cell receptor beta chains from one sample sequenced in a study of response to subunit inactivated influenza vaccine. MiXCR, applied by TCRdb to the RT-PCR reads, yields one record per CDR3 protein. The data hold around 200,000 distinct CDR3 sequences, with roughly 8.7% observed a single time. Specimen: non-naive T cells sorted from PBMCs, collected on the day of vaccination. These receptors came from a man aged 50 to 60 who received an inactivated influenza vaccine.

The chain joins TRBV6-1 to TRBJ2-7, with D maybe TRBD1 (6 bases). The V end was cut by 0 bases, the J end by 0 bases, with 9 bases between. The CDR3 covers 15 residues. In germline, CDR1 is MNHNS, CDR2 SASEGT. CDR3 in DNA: TGTGCCAGCAGTGAAGCGGGGGCCAACTCCTACGAGCAGTACTTC. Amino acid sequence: CASSEAGANSYEQYF.

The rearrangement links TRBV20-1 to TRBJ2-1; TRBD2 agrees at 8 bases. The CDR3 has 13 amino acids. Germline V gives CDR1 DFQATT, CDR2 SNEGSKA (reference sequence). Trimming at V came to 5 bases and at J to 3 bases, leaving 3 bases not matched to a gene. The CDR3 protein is CSALSGGYNEQFF. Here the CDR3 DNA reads TGCAGTGCTTTGAGCGGGGGCTACAATGAGCAGTTCTTC.

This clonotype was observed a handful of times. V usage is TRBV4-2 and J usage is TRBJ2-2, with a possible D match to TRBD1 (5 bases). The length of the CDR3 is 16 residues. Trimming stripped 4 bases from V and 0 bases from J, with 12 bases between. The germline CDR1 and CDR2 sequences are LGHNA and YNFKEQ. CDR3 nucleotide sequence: TGTGCCAGCAGCCCCCCGGACACTACGAACACCGGGGAGCTGTTTTTT. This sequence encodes CASSPPDTTNTGELFF.

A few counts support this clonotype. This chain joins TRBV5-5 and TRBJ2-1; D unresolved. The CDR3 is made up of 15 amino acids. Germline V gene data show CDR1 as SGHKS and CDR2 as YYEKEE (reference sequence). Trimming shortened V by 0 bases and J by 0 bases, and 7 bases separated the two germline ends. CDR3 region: CASSLGQFSYNEQFF. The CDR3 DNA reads TGTGCCAGCAGCTTGGGGCAGTTCTCCTACAATGAGCAGTTCTTC.

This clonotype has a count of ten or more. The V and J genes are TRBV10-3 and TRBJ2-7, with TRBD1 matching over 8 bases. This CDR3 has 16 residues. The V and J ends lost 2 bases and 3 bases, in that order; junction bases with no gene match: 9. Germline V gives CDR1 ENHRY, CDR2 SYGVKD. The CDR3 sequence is CAISEPWTGTYYEQYF. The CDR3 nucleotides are TGTGCCATCAGTGAGCCGTGGACAGGGACTTACTACGAGCAGTACTTC.

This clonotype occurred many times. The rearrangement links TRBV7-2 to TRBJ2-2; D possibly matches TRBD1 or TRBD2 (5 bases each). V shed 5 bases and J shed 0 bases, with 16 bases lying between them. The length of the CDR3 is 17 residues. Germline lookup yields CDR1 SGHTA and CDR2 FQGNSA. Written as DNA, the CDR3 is TGTGCCAGCAGCCTTACCCCGGGACCGCCGAACACCGGGGAGCTGTTTTTT. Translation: CASSLTPGPPNTGELFF. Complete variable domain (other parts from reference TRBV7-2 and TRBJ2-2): GAGVSQSPSNKVTEKGKDVELRCDPISGHTALYWYRQSLGQGLEFLIYFQGNSAPDKSGLPSDRFSAERTGGSVSTLTIQRTQQEDSAVYLCASSLTPGPPNTGELFFGEGSRLTVL.

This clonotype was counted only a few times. CDR3 sequence (DNA): TGTGCCAGCAGCCCGACAGGGGGAAACACCATATATTTT. Translated, it gives CASSPTGGNTIYF. V usage is TRBV3-1 and J usage is TRBJ1-3, with 7 bases aligning to TRBD1. Germline V CDR1 and CDR2: LGHDT, YNNKEL (reference sequence). V lost 4 bases, J lost 4 bases, and 1 base stayed unmatched. The CDR3 length is 13 residues. Based on the CDR3 plus reference TRBV3-1 and TRBJ1-3, the full variable domain is DTAVSQTPKYLVTQMGNDKSIKCEQNLGHDTMYWYKQDSKKFLKIMFSYNNKELIINETVPNRFSPKSPDKAHLNLHINSLELGDSAVYFCASSPTGGNTIYFGEGSWLTVV.

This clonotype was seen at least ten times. The CDR3, as DNA: TGCGCCAGCAGCCAGGGACATGTTGCAGATACGCAGTATTTT. As protein: CASSQGHVADTQYF. The chain uses TRBV5-1 and TRBJ2-3, with a tentative D call TRBD1 (6 bases). Looked up from germline, CDR1 is SGHRS and CDR2 is YFSETQ. V was trimmed by 4 bases and J by 4 bases, leaving 13 bases between them. This CDR3 has 14 residues. Combining the CDR3 with reference TRBV5-1 and TRBJ2-3 gives the whole variable domain KAGVTQTPRYLIKTRGQQVTLSCSPISGHRSVSWYQQTPGQGLQFLFEYFSETQRNKGNFPGRFSGRQFSNSRSEMNVSTLELGDSALYLCASSQGHVADTQYFGPGTRLTVL.

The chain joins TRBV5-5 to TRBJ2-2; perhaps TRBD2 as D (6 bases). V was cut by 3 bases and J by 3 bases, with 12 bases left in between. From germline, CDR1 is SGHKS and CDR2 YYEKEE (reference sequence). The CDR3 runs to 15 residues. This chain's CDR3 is CASSYAGRYTGELFF. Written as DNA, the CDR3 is TGTGCCAGCAGCTACGCGGGGAGATACACCGGGGAGCTGTTTTTT. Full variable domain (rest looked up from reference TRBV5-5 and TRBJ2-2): DAGVTQSPTHLIKTRGQQVTLRCSPISGHKSVSWYQQVLGQGPQFIFQYYEKEERGRGNFPDRFSARQFPNYSSELNVNALLLGDSALYLCASSYAGRYTGELFFGEGSRLTVL.

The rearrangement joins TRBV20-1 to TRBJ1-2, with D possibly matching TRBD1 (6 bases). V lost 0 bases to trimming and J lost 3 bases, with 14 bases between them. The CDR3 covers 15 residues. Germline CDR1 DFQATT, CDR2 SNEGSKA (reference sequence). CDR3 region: CSARDTQGPHYGYTF. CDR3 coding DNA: TGCAGTGCTAGAGATACACAGGGACCCCACTATGGCTACACCTTC.

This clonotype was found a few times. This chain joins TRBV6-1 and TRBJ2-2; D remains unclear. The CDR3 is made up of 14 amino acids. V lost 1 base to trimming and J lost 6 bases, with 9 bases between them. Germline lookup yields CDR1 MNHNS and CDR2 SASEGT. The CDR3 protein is CASSEGRGAGELFF. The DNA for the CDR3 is TGTGCCAGCAGTGAAGGGCGAGGAGCCGGGGAGCTGTTTTTT.

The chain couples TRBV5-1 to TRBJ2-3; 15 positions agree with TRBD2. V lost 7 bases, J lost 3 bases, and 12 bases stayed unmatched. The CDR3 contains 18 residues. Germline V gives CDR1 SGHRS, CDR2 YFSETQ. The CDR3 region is CASAMGTSGRRLTDTQYF. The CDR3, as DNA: TGCGCCAGCGCCATGGGGACTAGCGGGAGGAGGTTAACAGATACGCAGTATTTT.

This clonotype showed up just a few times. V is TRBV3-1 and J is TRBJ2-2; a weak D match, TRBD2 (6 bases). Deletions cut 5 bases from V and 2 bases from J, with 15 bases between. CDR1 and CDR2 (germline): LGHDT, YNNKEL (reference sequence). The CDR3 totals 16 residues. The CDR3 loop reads CASSTGLMRNTGELFF. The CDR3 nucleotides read TGTGCCAGCAGCACGGGACTGATGCGAAACACCGGGGAGCTGTTTTTT.

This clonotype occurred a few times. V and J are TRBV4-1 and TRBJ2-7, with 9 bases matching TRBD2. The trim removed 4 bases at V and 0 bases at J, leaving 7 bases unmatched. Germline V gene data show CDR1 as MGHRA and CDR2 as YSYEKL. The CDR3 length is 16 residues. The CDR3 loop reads CASSPGLAGVSYEQYF. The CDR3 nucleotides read TGCGCCAGCAGCCCTGGATTAGCGGGGGTCTCCTACGAGCAGTACTTC.

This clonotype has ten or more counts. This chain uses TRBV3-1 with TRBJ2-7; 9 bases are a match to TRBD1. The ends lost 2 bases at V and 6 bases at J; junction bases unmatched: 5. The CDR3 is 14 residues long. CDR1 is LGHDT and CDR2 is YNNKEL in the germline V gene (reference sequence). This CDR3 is CASSQSGQGTEQYF. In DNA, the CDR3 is TGTGCCAGCAGCCAATCCGGACAGGGGACCGAGCAGTACTTC.

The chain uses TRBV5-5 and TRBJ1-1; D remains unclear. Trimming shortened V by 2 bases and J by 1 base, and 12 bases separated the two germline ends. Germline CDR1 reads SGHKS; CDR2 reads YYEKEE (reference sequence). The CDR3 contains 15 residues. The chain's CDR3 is CASSFWGFRNTEAFF. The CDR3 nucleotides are TGTGCCAGCAGCTTTTGGGGATTCAGGAACACTGAAGCTTTCTTT.

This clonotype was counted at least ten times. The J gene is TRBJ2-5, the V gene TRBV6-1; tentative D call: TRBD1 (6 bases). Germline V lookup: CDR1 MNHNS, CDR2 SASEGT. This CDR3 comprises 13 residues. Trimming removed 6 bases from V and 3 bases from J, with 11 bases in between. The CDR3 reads CASSENREETQYF. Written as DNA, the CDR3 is TGTGCCAGCAGCGAGAACAGGGAAGAGACCCAGTACTTC.

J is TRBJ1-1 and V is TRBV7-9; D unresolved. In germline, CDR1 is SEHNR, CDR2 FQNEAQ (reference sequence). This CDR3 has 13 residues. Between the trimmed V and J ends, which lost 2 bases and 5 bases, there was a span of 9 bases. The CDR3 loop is CASSLKQNTEAFF. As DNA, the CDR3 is TGTGCCAGCAGCTTAAAACAGAATACTGAAGCTTTCTTT.

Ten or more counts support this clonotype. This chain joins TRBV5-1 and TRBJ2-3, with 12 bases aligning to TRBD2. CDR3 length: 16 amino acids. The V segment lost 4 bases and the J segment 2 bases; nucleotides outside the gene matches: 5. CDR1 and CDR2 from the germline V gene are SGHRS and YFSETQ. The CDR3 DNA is TGCGCCAGCAGCCTGACTAGCGGGGGTGTCACAGATACGCAGTATTTT. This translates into CASSLTSGGVTDTQYF.

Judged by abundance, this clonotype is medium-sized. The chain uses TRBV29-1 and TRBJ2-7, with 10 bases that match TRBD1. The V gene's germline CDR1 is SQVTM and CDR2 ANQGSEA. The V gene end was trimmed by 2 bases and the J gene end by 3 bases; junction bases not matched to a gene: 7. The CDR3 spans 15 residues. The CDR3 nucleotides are TGCAGCGTTGAATCGGACAGGGGGGGTTTCTACGAGCAGTACTTC. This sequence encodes CSVESDRGGFYEQYF.

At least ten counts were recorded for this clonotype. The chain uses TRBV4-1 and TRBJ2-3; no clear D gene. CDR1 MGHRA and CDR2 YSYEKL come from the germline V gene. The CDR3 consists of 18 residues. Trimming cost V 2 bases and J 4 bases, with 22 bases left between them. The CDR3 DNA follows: TGCGCCAGCAGCCAATTAGGACCTTATTCTACCAGGCCAGATACGCAGTATTTT. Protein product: CASSQLGPYSTRPDTQYF.

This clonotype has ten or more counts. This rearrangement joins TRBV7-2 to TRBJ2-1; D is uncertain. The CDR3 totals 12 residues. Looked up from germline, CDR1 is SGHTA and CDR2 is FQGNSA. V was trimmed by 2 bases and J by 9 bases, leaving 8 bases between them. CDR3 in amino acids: CASSLYVSEQFF. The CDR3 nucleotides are TGTGCCAGCAGCTTATACGTCAGTGAGCAGTTCTTC.

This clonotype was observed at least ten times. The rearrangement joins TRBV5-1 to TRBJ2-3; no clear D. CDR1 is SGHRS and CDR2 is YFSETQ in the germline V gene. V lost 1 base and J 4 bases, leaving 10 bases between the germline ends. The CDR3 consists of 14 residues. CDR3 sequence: CASSLISGADTQYF. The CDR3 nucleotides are TGCGCCAGCAGCTTGATTTCGGGCGCAGATACGCAGTATTTT. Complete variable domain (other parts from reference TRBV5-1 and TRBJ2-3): KAGVTQTPRYLIKTRGQQVTLSCSPISGHRSVSWYQQTPGQGLQFLFEYFSETQRNKGNFPGRFSGRQFSNSRSEMNVSTLELGDSALYLCASSLISGADTQYFGPGTRLTVL.

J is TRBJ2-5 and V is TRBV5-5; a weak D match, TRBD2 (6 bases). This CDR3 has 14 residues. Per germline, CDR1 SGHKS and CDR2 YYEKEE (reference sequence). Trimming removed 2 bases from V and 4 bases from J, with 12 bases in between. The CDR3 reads CASSFISSGETQYF. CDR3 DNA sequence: TGTGCCAGCAGCTTTATCAGTAGCGGAGAGACCCAGTACTTC.

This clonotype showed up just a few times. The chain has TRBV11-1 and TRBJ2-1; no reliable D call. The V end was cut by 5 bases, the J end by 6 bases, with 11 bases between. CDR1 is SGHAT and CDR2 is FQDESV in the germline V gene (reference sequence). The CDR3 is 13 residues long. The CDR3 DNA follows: TGTGCCAGCAGCCCACGCCCAGGCAATGAGCAGTTCTTC. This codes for CASSPRPGNEQFF.

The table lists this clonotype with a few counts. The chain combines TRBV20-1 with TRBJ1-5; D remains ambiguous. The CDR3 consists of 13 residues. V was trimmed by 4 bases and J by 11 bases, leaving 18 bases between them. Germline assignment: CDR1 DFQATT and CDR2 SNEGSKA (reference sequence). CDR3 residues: CSATSTLRSTQHF. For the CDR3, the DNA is TGCAGTGCTACTTCGACACTCCGCTCGACCCAGCATTTT.

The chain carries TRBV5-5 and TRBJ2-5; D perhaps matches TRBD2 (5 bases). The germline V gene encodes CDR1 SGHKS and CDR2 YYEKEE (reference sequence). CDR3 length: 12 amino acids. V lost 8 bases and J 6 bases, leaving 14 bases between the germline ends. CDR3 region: CASPGVHKTQYF. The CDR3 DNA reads TGTGCCAGTCCCGGGGTCCATAAGACCCAGTACTTC.

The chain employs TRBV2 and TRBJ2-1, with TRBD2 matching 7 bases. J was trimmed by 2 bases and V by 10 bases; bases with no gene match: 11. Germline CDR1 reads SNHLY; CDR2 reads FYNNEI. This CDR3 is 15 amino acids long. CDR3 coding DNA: TGTGCCACCCAGCTAGCGGTAGGGCCCTACAATGAGCAGTTCTTC. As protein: CATQLAVGPYNEQFF.

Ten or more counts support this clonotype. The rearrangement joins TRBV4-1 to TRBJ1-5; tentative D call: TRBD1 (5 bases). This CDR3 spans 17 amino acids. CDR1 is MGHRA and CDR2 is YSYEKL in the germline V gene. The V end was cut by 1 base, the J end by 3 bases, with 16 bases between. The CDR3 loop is CASSQGGAYFDNQPQHF. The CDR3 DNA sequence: TGCGCCAGCAGCCAAGGCGGGGCCTACTTCGACAATCAGCCCCAGCATTTT.

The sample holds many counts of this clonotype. The CDR3 sequence is CASSLDLGELFF. The CDR3 DNA follows: TGTGCCAGCAGCTTGGATCTCGGGGAGCTGTTTTTT. The J gene is TRBJ2-2, the V gene TRBV5-6; D unclear. Per the germline V gene, CDR1 is SGHDT and CDR2 is YYEEEE. CDR3 length: 12 amino acids. Trimming left V 0 bases short and J 7 bases short, with 4 bases between.

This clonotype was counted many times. The CDR3 coding sequence is TGCAGTGTGAAGCGGAACACCGGGGAGCTGTTTTTT. Translated, it gives CSVKRNTGELFF. This rearrangement joins TRBV20-1 to TRBJ2-2; D not certain. With 7 bases removed from V and 1 base from J, the gap between germline ends came to 7 bases. The CDR3 totals 12 residues. CDR1 is DFQATT, CDR2 SNEGSKA, per germline (reference sequence).

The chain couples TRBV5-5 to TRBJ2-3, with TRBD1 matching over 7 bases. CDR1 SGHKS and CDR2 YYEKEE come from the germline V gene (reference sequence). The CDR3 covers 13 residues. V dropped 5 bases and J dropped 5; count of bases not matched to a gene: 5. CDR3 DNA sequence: TGTGCCAGCAGTAGGGGGCAGGGAGATACGCAGTATTTT. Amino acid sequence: CASSRGQGDTQYF. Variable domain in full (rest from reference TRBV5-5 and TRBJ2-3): DAGVTQSPTHLIKTRGQQVTLRCSPISGHKSVSWYQQVLGQGPQFIFQYYEKEERGRGNFPDRFSARQFPNYSSELNVNALLLGDSALYLCASSRGQGDTQYFGPGTRLTVL.